This T cell receptor beta chain was retrieved from a study of response to subunit inactivated influenza vaccine. TCRdb re-called the RT-PCR reads with MiXCR, one entry per CDR3 protein. The repertoire holds about half a million distinct CDR3 sequences, with roughly 23% as singletons. The trim removed 5 bases at V and 4 bases at J, leaving 5 bases unmatched. Germline loops: CDR1 SSHAT, CDR2 FNYEAQ (reference sequence). The CDR3 loop spans 15 amino acids. The receptor was derived from a man aged 50-60 years who received an inactivated influenza vaccine. The gene calls are TRBV7-7 and TRBJ2-2, with 9 bases that match TRBD2. Source: CD4+ T cells sorted from PBMCs, taken roughly 5 days after vaccination. The CDR3 loop reads CASSADSGGTGELFF. DNA for the CDR3: TGTGCCAGCAGCGCCGATAGCGGGGGCACCGGGGAGCTGTTTTTT.